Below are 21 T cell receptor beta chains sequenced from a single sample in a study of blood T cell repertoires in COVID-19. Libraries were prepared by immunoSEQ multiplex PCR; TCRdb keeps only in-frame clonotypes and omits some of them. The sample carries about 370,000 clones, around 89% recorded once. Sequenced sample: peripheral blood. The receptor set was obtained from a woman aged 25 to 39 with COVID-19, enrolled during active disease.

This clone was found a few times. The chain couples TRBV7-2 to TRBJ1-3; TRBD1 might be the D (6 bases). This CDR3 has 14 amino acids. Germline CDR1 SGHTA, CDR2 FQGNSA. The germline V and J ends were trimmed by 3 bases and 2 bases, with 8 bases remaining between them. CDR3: CASSFRQAGNTIYF. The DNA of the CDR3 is TGTGCCAGCAGCTTCCGACAGGCTGGAAACACCATATATTTT.

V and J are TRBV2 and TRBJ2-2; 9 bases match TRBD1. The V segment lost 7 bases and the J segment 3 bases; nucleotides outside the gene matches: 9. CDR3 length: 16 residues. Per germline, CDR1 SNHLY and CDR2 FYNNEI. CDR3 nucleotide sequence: TGTGCCAGCAACTCAAACAGGGGGCCCGACACCGGGGAGCTGTTTTTT. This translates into CASNSNRGPDTGELFF.

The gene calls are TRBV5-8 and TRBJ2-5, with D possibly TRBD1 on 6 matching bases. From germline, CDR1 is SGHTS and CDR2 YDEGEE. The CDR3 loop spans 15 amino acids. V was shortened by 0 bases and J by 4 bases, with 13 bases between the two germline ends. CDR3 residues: CASSLDARGRETQYF. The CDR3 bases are TGTGCCAGCAGCTTGGATGCCAGGGGAAGAGAGACCCAGTACTTC. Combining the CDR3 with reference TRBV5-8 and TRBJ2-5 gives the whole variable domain EAGVTQSPTHLIKTRGQQATLRCSPISGHTSVYWYQQALGLGLQFLLWYDEGEERNRGNFPPRFSGRQFPNYSSELNVNALELEDSALYLCASSLDARGRETQYFGPGTRLLVL.

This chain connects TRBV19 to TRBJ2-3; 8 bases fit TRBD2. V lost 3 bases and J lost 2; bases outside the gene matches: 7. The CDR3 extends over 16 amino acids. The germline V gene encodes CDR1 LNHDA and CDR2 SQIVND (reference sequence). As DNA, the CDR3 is TGTGCCAGTAGTATCACCGTAGCGGGGTACACAGATACGCAGTATTTT. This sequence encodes CASSITVAGYTDTQYF.

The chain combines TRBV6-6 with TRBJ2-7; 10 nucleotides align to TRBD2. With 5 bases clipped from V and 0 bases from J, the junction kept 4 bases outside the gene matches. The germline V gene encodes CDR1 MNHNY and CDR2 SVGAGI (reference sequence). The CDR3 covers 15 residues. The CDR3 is CASSLSGGRSYEQYF. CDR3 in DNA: TGTGCCAGCAGTCTTAGCGGGGGGCGCTCCTACGAGCAGTACTTC.

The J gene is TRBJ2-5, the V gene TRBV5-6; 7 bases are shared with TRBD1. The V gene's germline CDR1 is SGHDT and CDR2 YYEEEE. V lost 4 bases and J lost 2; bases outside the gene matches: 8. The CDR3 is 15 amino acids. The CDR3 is CASSPGTAIQETQYF. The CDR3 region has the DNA TGTGCCAGCAGCCCAGGGACAGCTATTCAAGAGACCCAGTACTTC.

This CDR3 reads CASGDGQPLYGYTF. CDR3 sequence (DNA): TGTGCCAGCGGGGATGGACAGCCCCTCTATGGCTACACCTTC. This rearrangement joins TRBV28 to TRBJ1-2; the D gene is possibly TRBD1 (6 bases). V shed 8 bases and J shed 4 bases, with 17 bases lying between them. Germline V gene sequence: CDR1 MDHEN, CDR2 SYDVKM. CDR3 length: 14 residues.

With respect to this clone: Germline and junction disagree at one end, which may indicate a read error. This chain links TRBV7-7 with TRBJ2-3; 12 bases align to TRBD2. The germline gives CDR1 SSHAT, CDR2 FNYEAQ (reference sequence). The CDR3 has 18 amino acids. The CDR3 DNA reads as TGTGCTAGCAGCCTCCTAGCGGGAGGGCCGGGTTCGACAGATACGCAGTATTTT. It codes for CASSLLAGGPGSTDTQYF.

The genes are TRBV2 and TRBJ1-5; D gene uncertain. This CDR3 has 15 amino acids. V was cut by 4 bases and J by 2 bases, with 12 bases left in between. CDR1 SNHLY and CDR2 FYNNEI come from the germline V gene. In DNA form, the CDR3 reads TGTGCCAGCAGTGTACGAGAGATCGGCAATCAGCCCCAGCATTTT. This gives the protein CASSVREIGNQPQHF.

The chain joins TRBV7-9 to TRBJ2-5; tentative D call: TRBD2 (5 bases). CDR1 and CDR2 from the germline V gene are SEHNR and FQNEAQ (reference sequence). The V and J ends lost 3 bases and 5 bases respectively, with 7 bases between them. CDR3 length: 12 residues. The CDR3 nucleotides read TGTGCCAGCAGCTTCCCGGGGGAGACCCAGTACTTC. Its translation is CASSFPGETQYF.

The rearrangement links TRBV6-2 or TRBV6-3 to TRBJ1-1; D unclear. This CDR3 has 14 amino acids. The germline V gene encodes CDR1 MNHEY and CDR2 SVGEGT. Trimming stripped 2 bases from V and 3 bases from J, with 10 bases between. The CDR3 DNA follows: TGTGCCAGCAGTTACGTGGGGAGGGACACTGAAGCTTTCTTT. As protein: CASSYVGRDTEAFF.

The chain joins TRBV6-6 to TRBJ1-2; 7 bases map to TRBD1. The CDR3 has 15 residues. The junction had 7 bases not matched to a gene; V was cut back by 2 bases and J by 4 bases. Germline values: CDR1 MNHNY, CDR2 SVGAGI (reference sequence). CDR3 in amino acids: CASSYEETGAYGYTF. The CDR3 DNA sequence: TGTGCCAGCAGTTACGAGGAAACAGGGGCCTATGGCTACACCTTC.

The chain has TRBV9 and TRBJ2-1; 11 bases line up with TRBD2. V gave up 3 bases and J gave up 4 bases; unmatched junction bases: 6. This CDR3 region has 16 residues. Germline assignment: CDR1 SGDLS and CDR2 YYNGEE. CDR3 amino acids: CASSGLAGGSYNEQFF. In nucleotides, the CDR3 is TGTGCCAGCAGCGGCCTAGCGGGAGGCTCGTACAATGAGCAGTTCTTC.

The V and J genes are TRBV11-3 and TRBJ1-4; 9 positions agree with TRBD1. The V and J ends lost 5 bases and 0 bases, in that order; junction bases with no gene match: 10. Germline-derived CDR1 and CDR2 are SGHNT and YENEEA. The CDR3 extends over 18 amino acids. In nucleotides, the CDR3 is TGTGCCAGCAGCCGACCGACAGGGGGAAATGCAACTAATGAAAAACTGTTTTTT. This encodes CASSRPTGGNATNEKLFF.

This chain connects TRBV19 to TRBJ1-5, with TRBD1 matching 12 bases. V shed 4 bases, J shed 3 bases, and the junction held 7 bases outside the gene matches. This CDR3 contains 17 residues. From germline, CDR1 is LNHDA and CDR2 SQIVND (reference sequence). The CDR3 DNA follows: TGTGCCAGTAGTAGTCCCGGGACAGGGGGCGTCAATCAGCCCCAGCATTTT. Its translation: CASSSPGTGGVNQPQHF.

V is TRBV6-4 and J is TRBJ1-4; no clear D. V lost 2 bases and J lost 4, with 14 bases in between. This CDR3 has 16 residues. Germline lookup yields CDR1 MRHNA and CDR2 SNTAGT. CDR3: CASSDQKSGVNEKLFF. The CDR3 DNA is TGTGCCAGCAGTGACCAAAAAAGCGGGGTTAATGAAAAACTGTTTTTT.

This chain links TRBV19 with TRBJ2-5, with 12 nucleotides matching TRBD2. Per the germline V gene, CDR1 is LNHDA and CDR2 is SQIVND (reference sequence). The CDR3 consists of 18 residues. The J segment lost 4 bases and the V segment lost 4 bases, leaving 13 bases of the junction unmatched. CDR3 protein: CASSTRGLAGPGGETQYF. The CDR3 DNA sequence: TGTGCCAGTAGTACCAGGGGACTAGCGGGTCCCGGGGGAGAGACCCAGTACTTC.

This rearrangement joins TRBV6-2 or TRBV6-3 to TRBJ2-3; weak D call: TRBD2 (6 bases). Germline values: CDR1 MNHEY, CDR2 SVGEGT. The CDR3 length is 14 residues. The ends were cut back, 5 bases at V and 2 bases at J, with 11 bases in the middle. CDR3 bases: TGTGCCAGCAGTGATGGACTATCCACAGATACGCAGTATTTT. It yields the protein CASSDGLSTDTQYF.

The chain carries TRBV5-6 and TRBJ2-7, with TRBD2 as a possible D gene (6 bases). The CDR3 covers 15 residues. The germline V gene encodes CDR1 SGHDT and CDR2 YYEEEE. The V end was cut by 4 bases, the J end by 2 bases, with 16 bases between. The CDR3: CASSAGTGRAYEQYV. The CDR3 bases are TGTGCCAGCAGCGCCGGGACTGGCCGGGCCTACGAGCAGTACGTC.

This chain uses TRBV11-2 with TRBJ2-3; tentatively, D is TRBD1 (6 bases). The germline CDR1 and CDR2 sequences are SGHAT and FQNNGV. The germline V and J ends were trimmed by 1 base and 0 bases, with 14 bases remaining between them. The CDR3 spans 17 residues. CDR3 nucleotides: TGTGCCAGCAGCTTAGCTAGACAGGAACCTAGCACAGATACGCAGTATTTT. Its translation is CASSLARQEPSTDTQYF.

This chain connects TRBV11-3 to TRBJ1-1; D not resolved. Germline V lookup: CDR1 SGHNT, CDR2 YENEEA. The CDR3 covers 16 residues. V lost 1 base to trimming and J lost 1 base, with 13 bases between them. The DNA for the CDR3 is TGTGCCAGCAGCTTAGGGCGGAACCCGGCGAACACTGAAGCTTTCTTT. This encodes CASSLGRNPANTEAFF.